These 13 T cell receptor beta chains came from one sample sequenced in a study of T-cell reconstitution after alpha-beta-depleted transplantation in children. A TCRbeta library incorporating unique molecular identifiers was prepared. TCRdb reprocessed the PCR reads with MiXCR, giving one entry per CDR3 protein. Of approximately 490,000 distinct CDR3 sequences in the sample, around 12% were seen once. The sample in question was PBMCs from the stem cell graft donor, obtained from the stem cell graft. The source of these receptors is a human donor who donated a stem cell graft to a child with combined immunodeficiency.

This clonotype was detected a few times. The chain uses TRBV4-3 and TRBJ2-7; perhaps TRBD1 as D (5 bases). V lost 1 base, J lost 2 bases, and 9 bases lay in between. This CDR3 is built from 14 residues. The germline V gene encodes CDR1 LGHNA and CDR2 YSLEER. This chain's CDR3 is CASSQGDSPYEQYF. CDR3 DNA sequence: TGCGCCAGCAGCCAAGGCGACAGTCCCTACGAGCAGTACTTC.

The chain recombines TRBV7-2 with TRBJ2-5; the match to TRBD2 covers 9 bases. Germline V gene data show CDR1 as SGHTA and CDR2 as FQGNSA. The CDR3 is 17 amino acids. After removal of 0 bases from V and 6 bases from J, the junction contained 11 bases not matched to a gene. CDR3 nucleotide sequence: TGTGCCAGCAGCTTAGCGGGGGGCGCTAGCGGGACGAAGACCCAGTACTTC. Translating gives CASSLAGGASGTKTQYF.

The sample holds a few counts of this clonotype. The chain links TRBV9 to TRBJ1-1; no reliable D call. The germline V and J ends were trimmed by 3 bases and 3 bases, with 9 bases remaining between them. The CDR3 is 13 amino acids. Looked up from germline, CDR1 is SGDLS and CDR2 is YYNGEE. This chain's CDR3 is CASSAPPDTEAFF. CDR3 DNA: TGTGCCAGCAGCGCGCCGCCGGACACTGAAGCTTTCTTT.

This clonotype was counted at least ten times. The DNA for the CDR3 is TGCGCCAGCAGTGATCCCCTGGGGACTGAAGCTTTCTTT. As protein: CASSDPLGTEAFF. The chain combines TRBV10-2 with TRBJ1-1, with unresolved D. The germline V gene has CDR1 WSHSY and CDR2 SAAADI. V was clipped by 3 bases and J by 5 bases, with 10 bases between them. The length of the CDR3 is 13 residues.

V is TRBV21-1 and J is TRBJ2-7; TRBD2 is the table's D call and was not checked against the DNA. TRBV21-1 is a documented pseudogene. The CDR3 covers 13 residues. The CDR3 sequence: CARPSGRGYEQYF. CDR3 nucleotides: TGTGCCAGGCCGAGCGGGAGAGGTTACGAGCAGTACTTC.

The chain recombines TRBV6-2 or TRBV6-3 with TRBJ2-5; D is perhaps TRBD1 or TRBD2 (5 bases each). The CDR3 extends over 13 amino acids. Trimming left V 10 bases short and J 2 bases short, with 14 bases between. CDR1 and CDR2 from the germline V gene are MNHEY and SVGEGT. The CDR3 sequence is CATRQRTQETQYF. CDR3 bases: TGTGCCACCCGACAGCGGACTCAAGAGACCCAGTACTTC.

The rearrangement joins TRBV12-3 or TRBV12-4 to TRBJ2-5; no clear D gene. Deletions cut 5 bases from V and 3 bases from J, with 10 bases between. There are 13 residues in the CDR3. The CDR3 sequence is CASSETVKETQYF. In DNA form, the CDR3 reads TGTGCCAGCAGTGAGACGGTGAAAGAGACCCAGTACTTC.

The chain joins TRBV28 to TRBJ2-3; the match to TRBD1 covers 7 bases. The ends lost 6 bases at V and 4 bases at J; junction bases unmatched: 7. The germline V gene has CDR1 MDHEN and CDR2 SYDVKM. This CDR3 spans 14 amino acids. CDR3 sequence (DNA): TGTGCCAGCAGGAACAGGGGAGAGGCAGATACGCAGTATTTT. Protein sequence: CASRNRGEADTQYF.

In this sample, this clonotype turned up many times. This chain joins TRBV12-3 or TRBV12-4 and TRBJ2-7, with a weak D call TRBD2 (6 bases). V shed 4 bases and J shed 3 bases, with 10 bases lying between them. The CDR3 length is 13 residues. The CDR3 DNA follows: TGTGCCAGCAGTTCTGGGACTTTCTACGAGCAGTACTTC. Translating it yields CASSSGTFYEQYF.

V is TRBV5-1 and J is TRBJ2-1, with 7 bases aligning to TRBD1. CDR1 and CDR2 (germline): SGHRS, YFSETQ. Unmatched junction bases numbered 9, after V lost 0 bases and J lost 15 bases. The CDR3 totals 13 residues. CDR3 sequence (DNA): TGCGCCAGCAGCTTGGGGGGCGACAGGGTTCGGTTCTTC. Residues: CASSLGGDRVRFF.

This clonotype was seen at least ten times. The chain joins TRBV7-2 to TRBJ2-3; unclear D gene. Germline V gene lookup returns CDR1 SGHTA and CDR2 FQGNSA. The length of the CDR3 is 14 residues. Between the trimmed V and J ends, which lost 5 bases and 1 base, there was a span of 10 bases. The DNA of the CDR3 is TGTGCCAGCAGCCCCGGAGTAGGCACAGATACGCAGTATTTT. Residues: CASSPGVGTDTQYF.

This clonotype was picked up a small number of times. CDR3: CASSPPGASTDTQYF. Here the CDR3 DNA reads TGTGCCAGCAGCCCTCCTGGAGCTAGCACAGATACGCAGTATTTT. This rearrangement joins TRBV7-8 to TRBJ2-3; D gene ambiguous. With 5 bases removed from V and 0 bases from J, the gap between germline ends came to 12 bases. Germline V lookup: CDR1 SGHVS, CDR2 FQNEAQ. The CDR3 totals 15 residues.

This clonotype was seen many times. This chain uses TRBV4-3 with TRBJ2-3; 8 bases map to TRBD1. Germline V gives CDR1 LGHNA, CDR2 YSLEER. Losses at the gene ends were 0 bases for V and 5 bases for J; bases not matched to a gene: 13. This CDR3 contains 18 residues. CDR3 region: CASSQDYYGTGGVDTQYF. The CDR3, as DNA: TGCGCCAGCAGCCAAGATTATTACGGTACAGGGGGTGTAGATACGCAGTATTTT.